This is a list of T cell receptor beta chains from one sample in a study of blood T cell repertoires in COVID-19. Libraries were prepared by immunoSEQ multiplex PCR; TCRdb keeps only in-frame clonotypes and omits some of them. The profile shows about 150,000 clones, approximately 91% of them singletons. Specimen: peripheral blood. These receptors were taken from a man between 18 and 29 years old with COVID-19, enrolled during active disease. Each CDR3 is given with its conserved first and last residue. A D gene is named only where the DNA matches it firmly. Some rows mark clone size as missing; the rest say once, few, many or name a class of expanded clone.

>TRBJ2-3|TRBV19|.|.
CASSIQGVGADTQYF
TGTGCCAGTAGTATTCAGGGCGTAGGGGCAGATACGCAGTATTTT
>TRBJ2-1|TRBV12-5|TRBD1|few
CASGGQGFYNEQFF
TGTGCTAGTGGGGGACAGGGATTCTACAATGAGCAGTTCTTC
>TRBJ2-7|TRBV5-1|TRBD2|.
CASSLTSGTYEQYF
TGCGCCAGCAGCTTGACTAGCGGGACCTACGAGCAGTACTTC
>TRBJ2-7|TRBV27|.|.
CASSSVGGEQYF
TGTGCCAGCAGTTCTGTGGGGGGCGAGCAGTACTTC
>TRBJ1-2|TRBV18|.|.
CASSPFGEGGYTF
TGTGCCAGCTCACCCTTCGGGGAGGGAGGCTACACCTTC
>TRBJ2-2|TRBV11-3|.|.
CASSLDGKTGELFF
TGTGCCAGCAGCTTAGACGGGAAGACCGGGGAGCTGTTTTTT
>TRBJ1-1|TRBV30|.|.
CAWSGHLNTEAFF
TGTGCCTGGAGTGGACACCTGAACACTGAAGCTTTCTTT
>TRBJ2-1|TRBV24-1|.|.
CATSVMGGGYNEQFF
TGTGCCACCAGTGTAATGGGAGGGGGGTACAATGAGCAGTTCTTC
>TRBJ2-7|TRBV4-1|TRBD1|.
CASSLVDRGSYEQYF
TGCGCCAGCAGCCTAGTGGACAGGGGCTCCTACGAGCAGTACTTC
>TRBJ2-7|TRBV30|.|.
CAWSVHRDYEQYF
TGTGCCTGGAGTGTACACAGGGATTACGAGCAGTACTTC
>TRBJ1-6|TRBV19|.|.
CASTRTDNSPLHF
TGTGCCAGTACCCGGACAGATAATTCACCCCTCCACTTT
>TRBJ1-1|TRBV7-9|TRBD1|few
CASSLGRDRGPEAFF
TGTGCCAGCAGCTTAGGAAGGGACAGGGGGCCTGAAGCTTTCTTT
>TRBJ2-2|TRBV5-6|TRBD2|.
CASSGLVSGELFF
TGTGCCAGCAGCGGACTAGTTTCCGGGGAGCTGTTTTTT
>TRBJ1-6|TRBV3-1/TRBV3-2|.|once
CASSRQGATLHF
TGTGCCAGCAGCCGTCAGGGCGCGACCCTCCACTTT
>TRBJ2-3|TRBV6-2/TRBV6-3|.|.
CASSYGGSSTDTQYF
TGTGCCAGCAGTTACGGGGGGTCTAGCACAGATACGCAGTATTTT
>TRBJ2-1|TRBV4-3|TRBD2|.
CASSQDGGTRGGRGYNEQFF
TGCGCCAGCAGCCAAGATGGCGGTACGCGTGGCGGGAGAGGCTACAATGAGCAGTTCTTC
>TRBJ2-3|TRBV19|TRBD2|once
CASSPAGDTDTQYF
TGTGCCAGTAGCCCTGCGGGGGACACAGATACGCAGTATTTT
>TRBJ2-7|TRBV19|TRBD1|.
CASSITGTGGSYEQYF
TGTGCCAGTAGTATTACCGGGACAGGGGGTTCCTACGAGCAGTACTTC
>TRBJ2-1|TRBV5-1|TRBD2|.
CASSLELAGAHEQFF
TGCGCCAGCAGCTTGGAGCTAGCGGGGGCCCATGAGCAGTTCTTC
>TRBJ2-3|TRBV12-3/TRBV12-4|.|.
CASSSPEGDTQYF
TGTGCCAGCAGCTCGCCTGAGGGAGATACGCAGTATTTT
>TRBJ2-3|TRBV4-3|.|.
CASSLGLHTDTQYF
TGCGCCAGCAGCCTCGGACTACACACAGATACGCAGTATTTT
>TRBJ1-3|TRBV24-1|.|.
CAVRSNRAAGNTIYF
TGTGCCGTAAGAAGCAACAGGGCGGCTGGAAACACCATATATTTT
>TRBJ1-5|TRBV19|TRBD1|few
CASSSDRAKDQPQHF
TGTGCCAGTAGTTCCGACAGGGCAAAGGATCAGCCCCAGCATTTT
>TRBJ1-5|TRBV9|TRBD1|once
CASSAGTVNQPQHF
TGTGCCAGCAGCGCAGGGACAGTCAATCAGCCCCAGCATTTT
>TRBJ2-4|TRBV6-2/TRBV6-3|TRBD2|.
CASSYYHQGLAGAKNIQYF
TGTGCCAGCAGTTACTACCATCAAGGACTAGCGGGAGCCAAAAACATTCAGTACTTC
>TRBJ2-1|TRBV4-3|TRBD2|once
CASSRSGSSYNEQFF
TGCGCCAGCAGCCGTAGCGGGAGCTCCTACAATGAGCAGTTCTTC
>TRBJ1-2|TRBV30|TRBD1|.
CAWSSGTAGAYGYTF
TGTGCCTGGAGTTCCGGGACAGCAGGGGCCTATGGCTACACCTTC
>TRBJ2-5|TRBV7-7|TRBD2|.
CASSSSEGSRGEGRETQYF
TGTGCCAGCAGCTCGTCGGAGGGTAGCCGGGGGGAGGGTCGAGAGACCCAGTACTTC
>TRBJ2-7|TRBV29-1|.|.
CSVSRHLSYEQYF
TGCAGCGTCTCCAGACACCTATCCTACGAGCAGTACTTC
>TRBJ2-1|TRBV27|.|.
CASSLTPFEQFF
TGTGCCAGCAGTTTGACACCGTTTGAGCAGTTCTTC
>TRBJ1-3|TRBV5-1|.|.
CASSLAGSSGNTIYF
TGCGCCAGCAGCTTGGCCGGGAGCTCTGGAAACACCATATATTTT
>TRBJ2-7|TRBV7-8|.|.
CASSLARAHYEQYF
TGTGCCAGCAGCTTAGCGCGGGCCCACTACGAGCAGTACTTC
>TRBJ2-7|TRBV11-2|.|.
CASRNLRGHRYEQYF
TGTGCCAGCAGAAACCTAAGGGGTCATCGCTACGAGCAGTACTTC
>TRBJ2-1|TRBV9|TRBD2|.
CASGWTSGSGEQFF
TGTGCCAGCGGGTGGACTAGCGGGAGTGGTGAGCAGTTCTTC
>TRBJ2-1|TRBV27|TRBD2|once
CASSYSGSSYNEQFF
TGTGCCAGCAGTTATAGCGGGAGCTCCTACAATGAGCAGTTCTTC
>TRBJ2-1|TRBV5-4|.|.
CASSGGAGALSSYNEQFF
TGTGCCAGCAGCGGCGGGGCCGGGGCCCTTTCATCCTACAATGAGCAGTTCTTC
>TRBJ2-3|TRBV10-3|TRBD2|.
CAIGTSGSPSTDTQYF
TGTGCCATCGGGACTAGCGGGAGTCCGAGCACAGATACGCAGTATTTT
>TRBJ2-7|TRBV28|.|.
CASSLLFRDEQYF
TGTGCCAGCAGTTTATTGTTCAGGGACGAGCAGTACTTC
>TRBJ1-4|TRBV20-1|.|.
CSAPGGGKLLF
TGCAGTGCTCCGGGCGGGGGAAAACTGCTTTTT
>TRBJ2-1|TRBV5-1|TRBD2|.
CASSPTSGPYNEQFF
TGCGCCAGCAGCCCGACTAGCGGGCCCTACAATGAGCAGTTCTTC
>TRBJ1-1|TRBV4-3|TRBD1|.
CASSHGDRDLEAFF
TGCGCCAGCAGCCACGGGGACAGGGACCTCGAGGCTTTCTTT
>TRBJ1-2|TRBV7-6|.|.
CASSNYYGYTF
TGTGCCAGCAGTAACTACTATGGCTACACCTTC
>TRBJ1-1|TRBV7-9|.|.
CASSFGGAGTEAFF
TGTGCCAGCAGCTTCGGGGGGGCCGGCACTGAAGCTTTCTTT
>TRBJ2-7|TRBV14|.|.
CASSQSSYEQYF
TGTGCCAGCAGCCAATCCAGTTACGAGCAGTACTTC
>TRBJ1-3|TRBV19|.|.
CASSMVRDTSGNTIYF
TGTGCCAGTAGTATGGTCCGGGACACCTCTGGAAACACCATATATTTT
>TRBJ2-7|TRBV5-4|TRBD2|.
CASSQGTSGWDEQYF
TGTGCCAGCAGCCAGGGGACTAGCGGATGGGACGAGCAGTACTTC
>TRBJ2-7|TRBV6-5|TRBD2|.
CASSYSVAGGLGEQYF
TGTGCCAGCAGTTACTCGGTAGCGGGAGGTCTAGGGGAGCAGTACTTC
>TRBJ2-1|TRBV4-1|.|.
CASSLGGSNEQFF
TGCGCCAGCAGCCTTGGGGGGTCCAATGAGCAGTTCTTC
>TRBJ2-7|TRBV7-9|.|.
CASSASGTYEQYF
TGTGCCAGCAGCGCCAGCGGAACCTACGAGCAGTACTTC
>TRBJ2-2|TRBV7-2|.|.
CASSAQRRGNTGELFF
TGTGCCAGCAGCGCCCAGAGGAGAGGGAACACCGGGGAGCTGTTTTTT
>TRBJ1-1|TRBV7-9|.|.
CASSSGQSEAFF
TGTGCCAGCAGCTCGGGACAATCCGAAGCTTTCTTT
>TRBJ2-7|TRBV11-3|TRBD1|.
CASSLAPLGDRGQYEQYF
TGTGCCAGCAGCTTAGCTCCCCTCGGCGACAGGGGGCAATACGAGCAGTACTTC
>TRBJ1-5|TRBV28|.|.
CASSLSGYDQPQHF
TGTGCCAGCAGTTTGTCAGGGTACGACCAGCCCCAGCATTTT
>TRBJ1-6|TRBV11-2|TRBD1|.
CASSLGSGTGNSPLHF
TGTGCCAGCAGCTTAGGATCCGGGACAGGGAATTCACCCCTCCACTTT
>TRBJ1-5|TRBV28|TRBD1|.
CASSFEQGASQPQHF
TGTGCCAGCAGTTTCGAACAGGGGGCGAGTCAGCCCCAGCATTTT
>TRBJ2-1|TRBV29-1|TRBD2|.
CSGGRLAGVRNEQFF
TGCAGCGGGGGGAGACTAGCGGGAGTTCGCAATGAGCAGTTCTTC
>TRBJ1-1|TRBV28|.|.
CASRLYRITEAFF
TGTGCCAGCAGGCTATACAGGATAACTGAAGCTTTCTTT
>TRBJ2-7|TRBV2|.|once
CASKGSYEQYF
TGTGCCAGCAAGGGGTCCTACGAGCAGTACTTC
>TRBJ2-7|TRBV7-8|TRBD1|.
CASSPDRVSYEQYF
TGTGCCAGCAGCCCCGACAGGGTTTCCTACGAGCAGTACTTC
>TRBJ2-1|TRBV12-3/TRBV12-4|.|.
CASSFAGLNEQFF
TGTGCCAGCAGTTTTGCGGGATTGAATGAGCAGTTCTTC